The source of this T cell receptor beta chain is a study of CD8 T cells in Susac syndrome. Looked up from germline, CDR1 is SGHAT and CDR2 is FQNNGV. The CDR3 length is 15 residues. The V end lost 6 bases, the J end lost 0 bases, and 9 bases lay between the germline ends. General study findings and limits: As the study acknowledged, the number of individuals who were part of its TCR sequencing and HLA analysis was relatively small.

Concerning this clonotype: Its specificity is unknown.

The authors reverse transcribed 0.5 to 1 ug RNA with random hexamers. TCRdb analysed the immunoSEQ multiplex PCR reads with MiXCR anew, one entry per CDR3 protein. This sample yields some 260,000 distinct CDR3 sequences, of which more than 75% are seen a single time; around 0.11% belongs to the top ten. The rearrangement joins TRBV11-2 to TRBJ2-6; D call uncertain. This clonotype originated in a human donor with multiple sclerosis. The sequenced sample was CD8+ T cells from PBMCs. CDR3: CASSYSVSGANVLTF. The CDR3 coding sequence is TGTGCCAGCAGTTACAGTGTCTCTGGGGCCAACGTCCTGACTTTC.